These T cell receptor beta chains were read from a single sample in a study of tumor and adjacent non-tumor tissue in lung cancer. TCRdb reanalysed the multiplex PCR reads using MiXCR and keeps one entry per CDR3 protein. The table records about 85,000 distinct CDR3 sequences, about 66% of them present only once. The specimen sequenced was lung tumor tissue. Every receptor here comes from a man between 65 and 85 years old with non-small cell lung cancer. Both conserved end residues are part of each CDR3. A D gene is named only where the DNA matches it firmly. Only part of the rows carry a size: once, few, many, or a class if the clone is expanded.

abundance,v_gene,len,d_gene,j_gene,CDR3nt,CDR3aa
few,TRBV28,15,NA,TRBJ1-4,TGTGCCAGCAGTTTCTTCAGGGGCAGAGGGGAAAAACTGTTTTTT,CASSFFRGRGEKLFF
many,TRBV29-1,11,TRBD2,TRBJ2-7,TGCAGCGCGGGAGGGGGGTACGAGCAGTACTTC,CSAGGGYEQYF
few,TRBV28,15,TRBD1,TRBJ1-3,TGTGCCAGCAGTGTTCCCAGGGGGATTGGAAACACCATATATTTT,CASSVPRGIGNTIYF
NA,TRBV4-2,13,NA,TRBJ2-5,TGCGCATGCAGCCTCGGGGGGCGAGAGACCCAGTACTTC,CACSLGGRETQYF
NA,TRBV29-1,12,NA,TRBJ2-1,TGCAGCGTTGGGCAGACGTATAATGAGCAGCTCTTC,CSVGQTYNEQLF
NA,TRBV12-3/TRBV12-4,15,NA,TRBJ2-3,TGTGCCAGCAGTTTACGAGGGGGGGGCATAGATACGCAGTACTTT,CASSLRGGGIDTQYF
NA,TRBV11-3,16,NA,TRBJ2-7,TGTGCCAGCACCACTCGGAGGGACAGAGACTCCTACGAGCAGTACTTC,CASTTRRDRDSYEQYF
NA,TRBV5-1,14,NA,TRBJ1-1,TGCGCCAGTTCGGAAATCGGGCGGGGCACTGAAGCTTTCTTT,CASSEIGRGTEAFF
NA,TRBV11-2,15,NA,TRBJ2-7,TGCACCAGCAGCTTAGATCGGGCGGGCTCCTACGAGCAGTACTTC,CTSSLDRAGSYEQYF
NA,TRBV11-3,15,TRBD2,TRBJ2-3,TGTGTCAGCAGCCTACTAGCGGGGGGCACAGATACGCAGTATTTC,CVSSLLAGGTDTQYF
NA,TRBV11-1,14,TRBD1,TRBJ2-1,TGTGGCAGCAGCCCCCGGACAGGGGTGGATGATCGGTTCTTC,CGSSPRTGVDDRFF
NA,TRBV29-1,14,TRBD1,TRBJ2-3,TGCAGGGCCCTAACAGGGGGCGGCGGTCAGCCCCAGTATTTT,CRALTGGGGQPQYF
once,TRBV11-2,15,NA,TRBJ2-3,TGTGCCAGCAGCCCCTCAGGAATCCGTACCGATATGCAGTATTTT,CASSPSGIRTDMQYF